This T cell receptor (beta chain) was sequenced for a study of blood T cells in healthy people across ages. The second PCR ran roughly 6 to 11 cycles with a sample-barcoded 5' primer and J-beta primers. TCRdb reprocessed the 5' RACE reads with MiXCR, giving one entry per CDR3 protein. The data hold hundreds of thousands of distinct CDR3 sequences, with about 30% observed a single time. The CDR3 consists of 14 residues. V shed 5 bases, J shed 0 bases, and the junction held 3 bases outside the gene matches. Germline CDR1 reads MNHEY; CDR2 reads SMNVEV (reference sequence). Broader study findings: Long-lived donors had more naive CD4+ cells and higher diversity than aged donors. A roughly linear age-dependent decrease characterized TCR beta diversity per million T cells.

This clonotype appeared many times. Its specificity is unknown. The sequencing input was blood. The chain links TRBV27 to TRBJ1-2; the match to TRBD1 covers 7 bases. The sequence was collected from an elderly woman in good health. CDR3 bases: TGTGCCAGCAGTGACAGGGTAGCTAACTATGGCTACACCTTC. It yields the protein CASSDRVANYGYTF.